Listed below are T cell receptor beta chains from one sample, sequenced in a study of identical twins. One entry per CDR3 protein results from TCRdb running MiXCR on the 5' RACE reads. The repertoire has approximately 150,000 distinct CDR3 sequences, roughly 3.5% of them found once; the top ten carry around 8%. The specimen was memory T cells sorted from blood. The receptor set was obtained from a man aged 18 to 35 in good health. The CDR3 runs from the conserved cysteine through the conserved F or W. D genes are given only for firm matches. Clone size is not always given. Where it is, it says once, few, many or a class for expanded clones.

J gene | D gene | V gene | CDR3 length | clone size | CDR3 DNA | CDR3 protein
TRBJ2-1 | NA | TRBV6-1 | 16 | many | TGTGCCAGCAGTCCAGGACGGAAGACCACCTACAATGAGCAGTTCTTC | CASSPGRKTTYNEQFF
TRBJ2-1 | NA | TRBV19 | 12 | many | TGTGCCAGTAGTGACAGGTACAATGAGCAGTTCTTC | CASSDRYNEQFF
TRBJ1-4 | NA | TRBV6-1 | 16 | many | TGTGCCAGCAGCGCCCCGAAGGGCCCAGACAATGAAAAACTGTTTTTT | CASSAPKGPDNEKLFF
TRBJ2-5 | TRBD1 | TRBV7-8 | 14 | many | TGTGCCAGCAGCCTTGGGACAGTCCAAGAGACCCAGTACTTC | CASSLGTVQETQYF
TRBJ2-7 | NA | TRBV29-1 | 12 | many | TGCAGCGTTTCGGACAGAGCCTACGAGCAGTACTTC | CSVSDRAYEQYF
TRBJ2-5 | NA | TRBV7-8 | 14 | many | TGTGCCAGCAGCTTAAGGGATATGGTGGAGACCCAGTACTTC | CASSLRDMVETQYF
TRBJ2-7 | TRBD1 | TRBV18 | 14 | few | TGTGCCAGCTCACCCGGGACAGGGGAGTACGAGCAGTACTTC | CASSPGTGEYEQYF
TRBJ1-1 | TRBD1 | TRBV29-1 | 16 | NA | TGCAGCGTTGCAGAAACAGGGGGATTCCGGATCACTGAAGCTTTCTTT | CSVAETGGFRITEAFF
TRBJ1-2 | NA | TRBV6-1 | 14 | NA | TGTGCCAGCAGGCCCGGGACACCTAACTATGGCTACACCTTC | CASRPGTPNYGYTF
TRBJ2-6 | NA | TRBV20-1 | 15 | NA | TGCAGTGCTAGAGATCTTCGCACTGGGGCCAACGTCCTGACTTTC | CSARDLRTGANVLTF
TRBJ1-2 | NA | TRBV5-1 | 13 | many | TGCGCCAGCAGCTCTGGGGTTTCTTATGGCTACACCTTC | CASSSGVSYGYTF
TRBJ2-1 | NA | TRBV5-1 | 14 | many | TGCGCCAGCAGCTTGGTTCCGGCCAACAATGAGCAGTTCTTC | CASSLVPANNEQFF
TRBJ1-1 | NA | TRBV19 | 13 | many | TGTGCCAGTAGAGACAGAATGAACACTGAAGCTTTCTTT | CASRDRMNTEAFF
TRBJ1-2 | NA | TRBV15 | 13 | many | TGTGCCACCAGCAGAGATCAACAATATGGCTACACCTTC | CATSRDQQYGYTF
TRBJ2-1 | TRBD2 | TRBV20-1 | 14 | many | TGCAGTGCCGATAGCGGGAGGCTCAGTGATGAGCAGTTCTTC | CSADSGRLSDEQFF
TRBJ2-3 | TRBD2 | TRBV12-3/TRBV12-4 | 16 | many | TGTGCCAGCAGTTTATATGGCGGGAGGGCGGCAGATACGCAGTATTTT | CASSLYGGRAADTQYF
TRBJ1-5 | TRBD1 | TRBV6-2/TRBV6-3 | 14 | many | TGTGCCAGCGGGCCGACAGGGGGCAATCAGCCCCAGCATTTT | CASGPTGGNQPQHF
TRBJ2-5 | NA | TRBV24-1 | 15 | many | TGTGCCACCAGTGATCCTAGGGGGATCCAAGAGACCCAGTACTTC | CATSDPRGIQETQYF
TRBJ1-4 | TRBD1 | TRBV20-1 | 16 | many | TGCAGTGCTAGAGCGTACAGGGGCAGCACTAATGAAAAACTGTTTTTT | CSARAYRGSTNEKLFF
TRBJ2-5 | NA | TRBV15 | 13 | many | TGTGCCACCAGCACCTCCGGGCAGGAGACCCAGTACTTC | CATSTSGQETQYF
TRBJ2-3 | NA | TRBV12-3/TRBV12-4 | 17 | many | TGTGCCAGCAGTTTCTCTCCTGGAGGGGCTGGTACAGATACGCAGTATTTT | CASSFSPGGAGTDTQYF
TRBJ1-3 | TRBD1 | TRBV2 | 15 | many | TGTGCCAGCAGTGGGACAGGGGGCGCCGGAAACACCATATATTTT | CASSGTGGAGNTIYF
TRBJ2-7 | NA | TRBV14 | 12 | NA | TGTGCCAGCAGCCAAGGACAAGCCGAGCAGTACTTC | CASSQGQAEQYF
TRBJ2-1 | NA | TRBV5-1 | 15 | many | TGCGCCAGCGCTCCTACTTTTGAGCCGGGAATCTCTCAGTTCTTC | CASAPTFEPGISQFF
TRBJ2-1 | TRBD2 | TRBV24-1 | 14 | many | TGTGCCACCAACGACGGGGGGGCCTACAATGAGCAGTTCTTC | CATNDGGAYNEQFF
TRBJ1-1 | NA | TRBV18 | 14 | NA | TGTGCCAGCTCACCACGCAGGGAGGGCACTGAAGCTTTCTTT | CASSPRREGTEAFF
TRBJ2-1 | TRBD2 | TRBV3-1 | 14 | many | TGTGCCAGCAGCCGCAGGGACTATAACAATGAGCAGTTCTTC | CASSRRDYNNEQFF
TRBJ2-1 | TRBD1 | TRBV24-1 | 20 | many | TGTGCCACCAGCAGTGTCTCAGGTGGGACAGAACCTTTCCCCTACAATGAGCAGTTCTTC | CATSSVSGGTEPFPYNEQFF
TRBJ1-1 | NA | TRBV7-3 | 14 | many | TGTGCCAGCACCTCCGGACAGTCGAACACTGAAGCTTTCTTT | CASTSGQSNTEAFF
TRBJ2-4 | NA | TRBV19 | 15 | few | TGTGCCAGTAGTACGATCCGGGACTCCCATGGGGTTCAGTACTTC | CASSTIRDSHGVQYF
TRBJ2-4 | TRBD1 | TRBV28 | 17 | many | TGTGCCAGCGTGGACAGGGGGCCGGGAGAAGCCAAAAACATTCAGTACTTC | CASVDRGPGEAKNIQYF
TRBJ2-2 | NA | TRBV7-2 | 13 | many | TGTGCCAGCAGCTTAGCGCTGGGCGGGGAGCTGTTTTTT | CASSLALGGELFF
TRBJ2-1 | TRBD2 | TRBV6-5 | 16 | many | TGTGCCAGCAGTTACGGGACTAGCGGGAGGGCCCATGAGCAGTTCTTC | CASSYGTSGRAHEQFF
TRBJ1-4 | NA | TRBV7-2 | 17 | NA | TGTGCCAGCAGCTCCACATTTTTGATCGGGAGAAGAGAAAAACTGTTTTTT | CASSSTFLIGRREKLFF
TRBJ2-7 | NA | TRBV6-1 | 15 | many | TGTGCCAGCAGCCCAACGGACAGCTTATCCTACGAGCAGTACTTC | CASSPTDSLSYEQYF
TRBJ1-5 | NA | TRBV5-1 | 16 | many | TGCGCCAGCAGCTTGGATCCAGGGACTAGCAATCAGCCCCAGCATTTT | CASSLDPGTSNQPQHF
TRBJ2-7 | TRBD2 | TRBV5-1 | 15 | many | TGCGCCAGCAGCTTGGATAGCGGGAGGTCCTACGAGCAGTACTTC | CASSLDSGRSYEQYF
TRBJ1-6 | TRBD1 | TRBV10-3 | 14 | many | TGTGCCATCAGCCCTGGGGGACAGAATTCACCCCTCCACTTT | CAISPGGQNSPLHF
TRBJ2-7 | NA | TRBV28 | 16 | many | TGTGCCAGCAGTTTGAACCGTGGACCCCGTTTCTACGAGCAGTACTTC | CASSLNRGPRFYEQYF
TRBJ2-2 | TRBD1 | TRBV12-3/TRBV12-4 | 14 | many | TGTGCCAGCAGAAGGACAGGGAACACCGGGGAGCTGTTTTTT | CASRRTGNTGELFF
TRBJ2-1 | TRBD2 | TRBV11-1 | 18 | NA | TGTGCCAGCAGCTTAGGCCGACTAGCGGGAGTCTCCTACAATGAGCAGTTCTTC | CASSLGRLAGVSYNEQFF
TRBJ2-4 | TRBD1 | TRBV11-2 | 14 | few | TGTGCCAGCAGCTCTGGACAGGGGAAAAACATTCAGTACTTC | CASSSGQGKNIQYF
TRBJ1-2 | TRBD1 | TRBV15 | 15 | many | TGTGCCACCAGCAGAGATGAGGGGACAGGGGTAGGCTACACCTTC | CATSRDEGTGVGYTF
TRBJ1-1 | NA | TRBV5-1 | 13 | many | TGCGCCAGCAGCTTGGACAGGCCCATAGAAGCTTTCTTT | CASSLDRPIEAFF
TRBJ2-6 | TRBD2 | TRBV3-1 | 16 | many | TGTGCCAGCAGCCAAGAAGGGACTAGTGGGGCCAACGTCCTGACTTTC | CASSQEGTSGANVLTF
TRBJ2-7 | TRBD2 | TRBV6-1 | 15 | many | TGTGCCAGCAGTATTTGGACTAGCGGGACCTACGAGCAGTACTTC | CASSIWTSGTYEQYF
TRBJ2-1 | TRBD2 | TRBV11-2 | 14 | few | TGTGCCAGCAGCTTTGGGACTAGTCGCAATGAGCAGTTCTTC | CASSFGTSRNEQFF
TRBJ2-2 | NA | TRBV4-1 | 14 | many | TGCGCCAGCAGCCGGCGGGAGAACACCGGGGAGCTGTTTTTT | CASSRRENTGELFF
TRBJ1-1 | TRBD1 | TRBV10-3 | 15 | many | TGTGCCATCAGTGCGGGGACAGGGGGCCTCACTGAAGCTTTCTTT | CAISAGTGGLTEAFF
TRBJ2-1 | TRBD2 | TRBV11-2 | 16 | many | TGTGCCAGCAGCTCGATGGGCGGGAGAAGGGCCGATGAGCAGTTCTTC | CASSSMGGRRADEQFF
TRBJ2-3 | NA | TRBV5-1 | 15 | many | TGCGCCAGCAGCCCGTTGGGACAAAGCACAGATACGCAGTATTTT | CASSPLGQSTDTQYF
TRBJ1-4 | NA | TRBV28 | 13 | many | TGTGCCGGGAGGGACGCGGCTAATGAAAAACTGTTTTTT | CAGRDAANEKLFF
TRBJ1-5 | NA | TRBV19 | 14 | NA | TGTGCCAGTAGTAGGGGGGCGGGCAATCAGCCCCAGCATTTT | CASSRGAGNQPQHF
TRBJ2-5 | NA | TRBV20-1 | 11 | many | TGCAGTGCGAAGTGGACGTATCAAGACTACTTC | CSAKWTYQDYF
TRBJ2-5 | NA | TRBV24-1 | 15 | many | TGTGCCACCAGTGATTTCCGCGGGAACCGGGAGACCCAGTACTTC | CATSDFRGNRETQYF